A selection of T cell receptor beta chains follows, all from one sample in a study of Graves' ophthalmopathy and Graves' hyperthyroidism. TCRdb called the multiplex PCR reads again in MiXCR, with one record for every CDR3 protein. The sample has 500,000 to 600,000 distinct CDR3 sequences; less than 40% are singletons. The material sequenced was peripheral blood or thyroid tissue (not recorded which). These TCRs come from an adult man with Graves' hyperthyroidism. Each CDR3 is given with its conserved first and last residue. A D gene is named only where the DNA matches it firmly. Some rows mark clone size as missing; the rest say once, few, many or name a class of expanded clone.

V gene	clone size	J gene	D gene	CDR3 protein	CDR3 DNA
TRBV19	few	TRBJ2-2	NA	CASSIDGSSSMSTGELFF	TGTGCCAGTAGTATAGACGGGTCTAGCTCAATGTCCACCGGGGAGCTGTTTTTT
TRBV15	NA	TRBJ2-5	TRBD1	CATSFGTGGWETQYF	TGTGCCACCAGCTTCGGGACAGGGGGTTGGGAGACCCAGTACTTC
TRBV20-1	NA	TRBJ2-7	TRBD1	CSARDLGTGDYEQYF	TGCAGTGCTAGAGATTTGGGGACAGGGGACTACGAGCAGTACTTC
TRBV11-3	NA	TRBJ1-1	NA	CASSNPPAFF	TGTGCCAGCAGCAACCCCCCAGCTTTCTTT
TRBV19	many	TRBJ1-5	NA	CASSPFNQPQHF	TGTGCCAGTAGTCCTTTTAATCAGCCCCAGCATTTT
TRBV2	many	TRBJ2-7	NA	CASRLQGAEQYF	TGTGCCAGCAGGCTTCAGGGAGCCGAGCAGTACTTC
TRBV12-3/TRBV12-4	NA	TRBJ2-7	TRBD1	CASSWAGGAYEQYF	TGTGCCAGCAGCTGGGCAGGGGGCGCGTACGAGCAGTACTTC
TRBV10-3	NA	TRBJ2-7	TRBD1	CAISEVQGASYEQYF	TGTGCCATCAGTGAGGTTCAGGGGGCATCTTACGAGCAGTACTTC
TRBV10-2	NA	TRBJ2-5	NA	CASRPGSGEYQETQYF	TGCGCCAGCAGGCCAGGCAGCGGCGAGTACCAAGAGACCCAGTACTTC
TRBV5-1	many	TRBJ2-6	NA	CASSLAGGPGSGANVLTF	TGCGCCAGCAGCTTGGCCGGGGGGCCGGGCTCTGGGGCCAACGTCCTGACTTTC
TRBV4-2	NA	TRBJ1-5	NA	CASSQQGEGNQPQHF	TGTGCCAGCAGCCAACAGGGCGAGGGCAATCAGCCCCAGCATTTT
TRBV6-1	few	TRBJ1-2	NA	CASSENAFYGYTF	TGTGCCAGCAGTGAAAATGCTTTCTATGGCTACACCTTC
TRBV11-2	many	TRBJ2-5	NA	CASSVMETQYF	TGTGCCAGCAGCGTTATGGAGACCCAGTACTTC
TRBV7-2	few	TRBJ1-2	NA	CASSLDKGGTSYGYTF	TGTGCCAGCAGCTTGGACAAGGGGGGAACCTCCTATGGCTACACCTTC
TRBV19	NA	TRBJ1-1	TRBD1	CASSMGQGTMNTEAFF	TGTGCCAGTAGTATGGGACAGGGAACTATGAACACTGAAGCTTTCTTT
TRBV5-1	NA	TRBJ1-1	NA	CASSVAGTLNTEAFF	TGCGCCAGCAGCGTGGCAGGGACACTGAACACTGAAGCTTTCTTT
TRBV7-2	NA	TRBJ2-1	TRBD2	CASSRTGTSRFF	TGTGCCAGCAGCCGAACCGGGACTAGCCGGTTCTTC
TRBV20-1	NA	TRBJ1-2	NA	CSARRGMDYGYTF	TGCAGTGCTAGGCGGGGGATGGACTATGGCTACACCTTC
TRBV20-1	NA	TRBJ2-7	TRBD1	CSADPGTGSYEQYF	TGCAGTGCTGATCCCGGGACAGGGTCTTACGAGCAGTACTTC
TRBV9	NA	TRBJ2-7	TRBD1	CASSGPTGFGYEQYF	TGTGCCAGCAGCGGGCCGACAGGGTTTGGTTACGAGCAGTACTTC
TRBV15	many	TRBJ1-2	NA	CATSDRRGDYGYTF	TGTGCCACCAGCGACAGGAGGGGGGACTATGGCTACACCTTC
TRBV29-1	many	TRBJ1-5	TRBD1	CSVYRGNNQPQHF	TGCAGCGTTTACAGGGGGAACAATCAGCCCCAGCATTTT
TRBV2	once	TRBJ2-3	TRBD1	CASSEYRGITDTQYF	TGTGCCAGCAGTGAATACAGGGGTATCACAGATACGCAGTATTTT
TRBV5-1	NA	TRBJ2-7	NA	CANSLGQASEQYF	TGCGCCAACAGCTTGGGGCAGGCCTCGGAGCAGTACTTC
TRBV13	few	TRBJ2-5	TRBD1	CASSSDRGLLLETQYF	TGTGCCAGCAGCTCGGACAGGGGGCTGCTTCTGGAGACCCAGTACTTC
TRBV27	few	TRBJ1-5	TRBD1	CASSALQGGHQPQHF	TGTGCCAGCAGCGCCCTGCAAGGGGGCCATCAGCCCCAGCATTTT
TRBV2	NA	TRBJ1-5	NA	CASRGRAEVFQPQHF	TGTGCCAGCAGAGGGAGGGCGGAGGTGTTTCAGCCCCAGCATTTT
TRBV11-2	NA	TRBJ2-2	NA	CASNPLVKNTGELFF	TGTGCCAGCAACCCCCTGGTTAAGAACACCGGGGAGCTGTTTTTT
TRBV3-1	few	TRBJ1-5	TRBD1	CASSQNPGQGHDQPQHF	TGTGCCAGCAGCCAGAATCCGGGACAGGGACACGATCAGCCCCAGCATTTT
TRBV10-3	NA	TRBJ2-5	NA	CAISDRERETQYF	TGTGCCATCAGTGACAGGGAGCGGGAGACCCAGTACTTC
TRBV7-9	many	TRBJ2-5	TRBD1	CASSFGTVQETQYF	TGTGCCAGCAGCTTTGGGACAGTTCAAGAGACCCAGTACTTC